Presented here are 21 T cell receptor beta chains from one specimen sequenced in a study of regulatory T cells in long-lasting Graves disease. Arm-PCR of CDR3 regions with iRepertoire HTBI primers generated TCR beta libraries. MiXCR was run by TCRdb on the multiplex PCR reads, yielding one entry per CDR3 protein. The table shows roughly 360,000 distinct CDR3 sequences, with approximately 12% occurring only once. The time point was: newly diagnosed GD, antithyroid drugs for less than 3 months. Preparation of the TCR library used RNA extracted from PBMCs. This sample was shared with a second study, whose subject was T cells in Graves' hyperthyroidism and ophthalmopathy.

This specimen was peripheral blood mononuclear cells (PBMCs), taken at new diagnosis, from a patient treated with antithyroid drugs. All receptors come from a woman under 30 with Graves disease.

This clonotype was detected a few times. V gene TRBV6-2 or TRBV6-3 combines with J gene TRBJ1-5; unclear D gene. This CDR3 is built from 11 residues. The germline V gene encodes CDR1 MNHEY and CDR2 SVGEGT. Trimming pared 5 bases from V and 5 bases from J, leaving 4 bases between. CDR3 amino acids: CASSPYQPQHF. The CDR3 DNA is TGTGCCAGCAGTCCTTATCAGCCCCAGCATTTT.

This clonotype was found a few times. The chain carries TRBV28 and TRBJ1-2; no clear D gene. The germline V gene has CDR1 MDHEN and CDR2 SYDVKM. V lost 2 bases and J 3 bases, leaving 16 bases between the germline ends. This CDR3 comprises 16 residues. CDR3 nucleotides: TGTGCCAGCAGTTTAGACCCCAAGGCTCCCCACTATGGCTACACCTTC. Amino acid sequence: CASSLDPKAPHYGYTF.

J is TRBJ2-7 and V is TRBV14; 9 positions agree with TRBD1. The CDR3 consists of 15 residues. J gave up 4 bases and V 5 bases, and 9 bases lay outside the gene matches. Germline assignment: CDR1 SGHDN and CDR2 FVKESK. For the CDR3, the DNA is TGTGCCAGCAGCGTTACAGGGGGCGGGGGTTACGAGCAGTACTTC. Protein sequence: CASSVTGGGGYEQYF.

The sample holds a few counts of this clonotype. This chain joins TRBV25-1 and TRBJ1-5; unclear D gene. Germline CDR1 and CDR2: MGHDK and SYGVNS. The germline V and J ends were trimmed by 5 bases and 4 bases, with 18 bases remaining between them. This CDR3 has 16 residues. The DNA of the CDR3 is TGTGCCAGCAGTCATAACAAAGACAACCCAAATCAGCCCCAGCATTTT. Its translation: CASSHNKDNPNQPQHF.

This clonotype was recorded many times. The chain carries TRBV30 and TRBJ2-7, with 7 positions matching TRBD2. V lost 2 bases, J lost 2 bases, and 15 bases stayed unmatched. This CDR3 is built from 17 residues. Germline V gene lookup returns CDR1 GTSNPN and CDR2 SVGIG (reference sequence). DNA of the CDR3: TGTGCCTGGAGTCCTTTCAAGCTAGCGGCAACCCCCTACGAGCAGTACTTC. The encoded protein is CAWSPFKLAATPYEQYF.

The table lists this clonotype with many counts. The chain links TRBV11-2 to TRBJ2-3, with D perhaps given as TRBD1 or TRBD2 (5 bases each). This CDR3 spans 16 amino acids. The germline CDR1 and CDR2 sequences are SGHAT and FQNNGV. Trimming pared 1 base from V and 0 bases from J, leaving 11 bases between. The CDR3 sequence is CASSLGLWGSTDTQYF. The CDR3 bases are TGTGCCAGCAGCTTAGGTCTGTGGGGGAGCACAGATACGCAGTATTTT.

This clonotype has a count of ten or more. This rearrangement joins TRBV10-3 to TRBJ2-7; 9 bases fit TRBD1. The CDR3 is 18 residues long. V shed 0 bases and J 3 bases; nucleotides not matched to a gene: 12. Germline V gene data show CDR1 as ENHRY and CDR2 as SYGVKD. CDR3: CAISESTGQGRLFYEQYF. CDR3 nucleotide sequence: TGTGCCATCAGTGAGTCAACGGGACAGGGTCGTTTGTTCTACGAGCAGTACTTC.

This clonotype came up many times. The chain combines TRBV6-2 or TRBV6-3 with TRBJ1-5; D is perhaps TRBD1 (6 bases). With 8 bases removed from V and 0 bases from J, the gap between germline ends came to 23 bases. The CDR3 covers 18 residues. Looked up from germline, CDR1 is MNHEY and CDR2 is SVGEGT. DNA for the CDR3: TGTGCCAGCCAAGGTACAGGGAACCAAATTTATAGCAATCAGCCCCAGCATTTT. Its protein is CASQGTGNQIYSNQPQHF.

This clonotype was counted ten times or more. This chain links TRBV5-1 with TRBJ1-1, with unresolved D. CDR1 and CDR2 from the germline V gene are SGHRS and YFSETQ. This CDR3 spans 13 amino acids. V lost 5 bases, J lost 0 bases, and 8 bases lay in between. CDR3 bases: TGCGCCAGCAGGGAGACGGTGAACACTGAAGCTTTCTTT. This encodes CASRETVNTEAFF.

This clonotype has only one observation. A read error is likely here: a far larger clone is one base away. The gene calls are TRBV6-4 and TRBJ1-1; tentative D call: TRBD1 (5 bases). The length of the CDR3 is 16 residues. V was shortened by 3 bases and J by 5 bases, with 19 bases between the two germline ends. From germline, CDR1 is MRHNA and CDR2 SNTAGT. This CDR3 reads CASSESRTQRTTEAFF. The CDR3 DNA follows: TGTGCCAGCAGTGAGTCTAGGACACAACGAACGACTGAAGCTTTCTTT.

This clonotype was recorded at least ten times. This chain links TRBV28 with TRBJ2-1; 9 bases are a match to TRBD2. V shed 6 bases, J shed 0 bases, and the junction held 12 bases outside the gene matches. Germline CDR1 MDHEN, CDR2 SYDVKM. This CDR3 has 18 residues. This CDR3 is CASSRPGTSWSSYNEQFF. The CDR3 DNA reads as TGTGCCAGCAGCCGTCCCGGGACTAGCTGGAGCTCCTACAATGAGCAGTTCTTC. The entire variable domain, with the rest obtained from reference TRBV28 and TRBJ2-1, is as follows: DVKVTQSSRYLVKRTGEKVFLECVQDMDHENMFWYRQDPGLGLRLIYFSYDVKMKEKGDIPEGYSVSREKKERFSLILESASTNQTSMYLCASSRPGTSWSSYNEQFFGPGTRLTVL.

This clonotype occurred many times. This sequence joins TRBV7-9 and TRBJ2-1; 9 bases match TRBD2. Germline V gene lookup returns CDR1 SEHNR and CDR2 FQNEAQ (reference sequence). The CDR3 has 17 amino acids. V was clipped by 3 bases and J by 5 bases; unmatched bases: 11. CDR3 bases: TGTGCCAGCAGCTTTGAGGCGGGAGGGCCTCTCGACAATGAGCAGTTCTTC. It encodes CASSFEAGGPLDNEQFF. The full variable domain, in which reference TRBV7-9 and TRBJ2-1 provide the parts outside the CDR3, is DTGVSQNPRHKITKRGQNVTFRCDPISEHNRLYWYRQTLGQGPEFLTYFQNEAQLEKSRLLSDRFSAERPKGSFSTLEIQRTEQGDSAMYLCASSFEAGGPLDNEQFFGPGTRLTVL.

This clonotype has a single count. A much larger clone differs from this one at a single base, so this may be a read error. The gene calls are TRBV4-1 and TRBJ1-1; D may be TRBD1 (5 bases). Germline V CDR1 and CDR2: MGHRA, YSYEKL. The CDR3 has 14 amino acids. V lost 3 bases to trimming and J lost 4 bases, with 12 bases between them. This CDR3 is CASSHVETGTEAFF. The CDR3 bases are TGCGCCAGCAGCCACGTGGAAACAGGCACTGAAGCTTTCTTT.

V usage is TRBV14 and J usage is TRBJ2-7; perhaps D is TRBD1 or TRBD2 (7 bases each). CDR3 size: 17 residues. The ends were cut back, 5 bases at V and 0 bases at J, with 20 bases in the middle. Germline V gene sequence: CDR1 SGHDN, CDR2 FVKESK. The CDR3 DNA reads as TGTGCCAGCAGCAAAAGAAGGGGGCTAGCGGACTCCTACGAGCAGTACTTC. Residues: CASSKRRGLADSYEQYF.

This chain connects TRBV15 to TRBJ2-1; 8 bases are shared with TRBD2. V was clipped by 4 bases and J by 9 bases; unmatched bases: 8. Germline V gene lookup returns CDR1 LNHNV and CDR2 YYDKDF (reference sequence). This CDR3 is built from 14 residues. The CDR3 DNA is TGTGCCACCAGCACCGGGACTAGACCGGGTGAGCAGTTCTTC. Amino acid sequence: CATSTGTRPGEQFF.

In its sample, this clonotype was seen many times. V usage is TRBV28 and J usage is TRBJ2-5; D unclear. Trimming removed 2 bases from V and 5 bases from J, with 6 bases in between. CDR3 length: 12 residues. CDR1 is MDHEN, CDR2 SYDVKM, per germline. The CDR3 DNA reads as TGTGCCAGCAGTTTAAGCAGGGAGACCCAGTACTTC. Amino acids: CASSLSRETQYF.

This chain uses TRBV29-1 with TRBJ2-7; TRBD1 agrees at 7 bases. This CDR3 spans 15 amino acids. In germline, CDR1 is SQVTM, CDR2 ANQGSEA. The V gene end was trimmed by 6 bases and the J gene end by 2 bases; junction bases not matched to a gene: 13. The CDR3 is CSVNFYRGYTYEQYF. The CDR3 DNA is TGCAGCGTCAACTTTTACAGGGGTTATACCTACGAGCAGTACTTC.

This clonotype was seen at least ten times. The chain recombines TRBV11-2 with TRBJ1-1; 7 bases fit TRBD1. CDR1 and CDR2 from the germline V gene are SGHAT and FQNNGV. CDR3 length equals 14 residues. Unmatched junction bases numbered 5, after V lost 6 bases and J lost 1 base. The CDR3 sequence is CASRNYRGNTEAFF. The DNA of the CDR3 is TGTGCCAGCAGAAACTACAGGGGGAACACTGAAGCTTTCTTT.

This clonotype was observed at least ten times. This sequence joins TRBV28 and TRBJ1-1, with D possibly matching TRBD1 (5 bases). The CDR3 consists of 12 residues. Trimming stripped 8 bases from V and 5 bases from J, with 12 bases between. Germline V gene lookup returns CDR1 MDHEN and CDR2 SYDVKM. CDR3 protein: CASRIGETEAFF. CDR3 nucleotides: TGTGCCAGCCGCATAGGGGAAACTGAAGCTTTCTTT.

The V gene is TRBV7-6, the J gene TRBJ2-2; D is unclear. Trimming removed 3 bases at V and 5 bases at J, with 7 bases between. The germline V gene has CDR1 SGHVS and CDR2 FNYEAQ. The CDR3 loop spans 13 amino acids. In nucleotides, the CDR3 is TGTGCCAGCAGCTTTTGGGAAACCGGGGAGCTGTTTTTT. The encoded protein is CASSFWETGELFF.

This clonotype was detected ten times or more. The chain carries TRBV19 and TRBJ1-5; D is perhaps TRBD1 (5 bases). CDR3 size: 13 residues. Germline values: CDR1 LNHDA, CDR2 SQIVND (reference sequence). V was shortened by 3 bases and J by 3 bases, with 6 bases between the two germline ends. In DNA, the CDR3 is TGTGCCAGTAGTATGGGGACCAATCAGCCCCAGCATTTT. Translation: CASSMGTNQPQHF.